Shown below are 2 T cell receptor beta chains from a single sample sequenced in a study of early T cells in non-severe SARS-CoV-2 infection (dated by TCRdb to about 2021). The library was built by means of 5' RACE. Reads for this sample came from a NextSeq 500. Through fastp at Q25 and MiXCR, TCRdb rebuilt clones from the public reads, retaining in-frame beta chains. Rows are unified per CDR3 protein, each entry keeping the most common DNA and genes. This sample holds tens of thousands of distinct CDR3 sequences; around 15% were observed only once. Under 4% of the sample lies in the top ten. Sequenced input: whole blood. Source of these receptors: an adult who was a healthcare worker with PCR-confirmed SARS-CoV-2 infection or an uninfected control (not recorded which).

This clonotype was seen a handful of times. This rearrangement joins TRBV18 to TRBJ1-5; TRBD1 agrees at 9 bases. The ends lost 5 bases at V and 7 bases at J; junction bases unmatched: 12. The CDR3 spans 16 residues. Germline V gives CDR1 KGHSH, CDR2 LQKENI. In DNA form, the CDR3 reads TGTGCCAGCTCATCCGTTGGACAGGGGAACGGCCAGCCCCAGCATTTT. Protein: CASSSVGQGNGQPQHF.

The rearrangement uses TRBV7-9 and TRBJ2-1; D unresolved. Trimming removed 2 bases from V and 3 bases from J, with 14 bases in between. This CDR3 has 16 residues. The germline gives CDR1 SEHNR, CDR2 FQNEAQ (reference sequence). The CDR3 here is CASSLMSLGSYNEQFF. The CDR3 nucleotides read TGTGCCAGCAGCTTAATGAGTCTAGGCAGCTACAATGAGCAGTTCTTC.